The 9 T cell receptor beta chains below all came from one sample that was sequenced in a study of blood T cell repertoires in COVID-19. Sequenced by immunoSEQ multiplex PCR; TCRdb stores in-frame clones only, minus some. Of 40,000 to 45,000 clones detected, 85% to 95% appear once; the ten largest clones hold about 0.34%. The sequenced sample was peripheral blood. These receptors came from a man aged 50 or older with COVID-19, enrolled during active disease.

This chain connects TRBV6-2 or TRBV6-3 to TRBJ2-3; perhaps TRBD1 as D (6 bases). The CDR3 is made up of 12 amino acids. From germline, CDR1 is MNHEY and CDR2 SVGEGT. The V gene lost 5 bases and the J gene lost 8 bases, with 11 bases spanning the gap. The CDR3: CASSQDSGTQYF. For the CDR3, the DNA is TGTGCCAGCAGTCAGGACAGCGGTACGCAGTATTTT.

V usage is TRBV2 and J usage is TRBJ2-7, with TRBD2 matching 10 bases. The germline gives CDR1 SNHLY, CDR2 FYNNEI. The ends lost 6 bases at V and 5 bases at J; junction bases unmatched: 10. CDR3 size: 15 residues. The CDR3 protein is CASRPKREGRHEQYF. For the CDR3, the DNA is TGTGCCAGCAGGCCGAAGCGGGAGGGCCGTCACGAGCAGTACTTC.

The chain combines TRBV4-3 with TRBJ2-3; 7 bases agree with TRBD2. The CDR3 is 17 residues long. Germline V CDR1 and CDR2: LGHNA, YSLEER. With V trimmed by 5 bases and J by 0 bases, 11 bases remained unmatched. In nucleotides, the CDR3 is TGCGCCAGCAGCAATAGCCCTAGCGGAAAGAGCACAGATACGCAGTATTTT. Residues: CASSNSPSGKSTDTQYF.

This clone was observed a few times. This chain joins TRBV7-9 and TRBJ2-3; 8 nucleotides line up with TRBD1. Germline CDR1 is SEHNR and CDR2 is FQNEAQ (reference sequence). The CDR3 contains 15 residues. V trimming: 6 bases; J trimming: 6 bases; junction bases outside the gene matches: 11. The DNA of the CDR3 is TGTGCCAGCAGGGGGACAGGCTCTAAGGGGGATACGCAGTATTTT. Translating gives CASRGTGSKGDTQYF. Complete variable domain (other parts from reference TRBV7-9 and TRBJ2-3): DTGVSQNPRHKITKRGQNVTFRCDPISEHNRLYWYRQTLGQGPEFLTYFQNEAQLEKSRLLSDRFSAERPKGSFSTLEIQRTEQGDSAMYLCASRGTGSKGDTQYFGPGTRLTVL.

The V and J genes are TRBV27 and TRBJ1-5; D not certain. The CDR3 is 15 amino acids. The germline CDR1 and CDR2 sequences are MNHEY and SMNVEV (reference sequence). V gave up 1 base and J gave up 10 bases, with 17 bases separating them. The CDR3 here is CASSLYPNLLYPQHF. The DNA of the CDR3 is TGTGCCAGCAGTTTATATCCTAACCTCCTATATCCCCAGCATTTT.

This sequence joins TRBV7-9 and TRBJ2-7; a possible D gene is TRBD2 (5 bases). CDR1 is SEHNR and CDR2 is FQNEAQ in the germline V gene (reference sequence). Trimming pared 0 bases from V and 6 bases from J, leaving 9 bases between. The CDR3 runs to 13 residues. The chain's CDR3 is CASSLALSGEQYF. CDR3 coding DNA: TGTGCCAGCAGCTTAGCGCTCAGCGGCGAGCAGTACTTC.

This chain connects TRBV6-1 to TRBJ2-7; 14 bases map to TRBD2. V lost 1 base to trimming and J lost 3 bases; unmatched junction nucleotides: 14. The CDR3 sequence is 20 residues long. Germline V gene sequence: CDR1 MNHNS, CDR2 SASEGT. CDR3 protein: CASSEGFGLAGGIRDYEQYF. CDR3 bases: TGTGCCAGCAGTGAAGGTTTCGGACTAGCGGGAGGCATCCGCGACTACGAGCAGTACTTC.

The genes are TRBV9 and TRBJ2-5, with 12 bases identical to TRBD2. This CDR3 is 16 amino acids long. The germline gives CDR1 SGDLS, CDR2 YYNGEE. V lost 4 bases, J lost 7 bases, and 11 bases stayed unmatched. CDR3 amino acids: CASSPSRLAGAGTQYF. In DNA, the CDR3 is TGTGCCAGCAGCCCTAGCCGACTAGCGGGAGCAGGGACCCAGTACTTC.

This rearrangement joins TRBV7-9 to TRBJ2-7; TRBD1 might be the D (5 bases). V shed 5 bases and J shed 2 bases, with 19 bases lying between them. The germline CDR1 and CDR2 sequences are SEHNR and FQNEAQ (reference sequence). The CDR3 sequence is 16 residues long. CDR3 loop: CASSPMLRAHAYEQYF. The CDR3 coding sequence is TGTGCCAGCAGCCCTATGCTCAGGGCCCATGCCTACGAGCAGTACTTC.